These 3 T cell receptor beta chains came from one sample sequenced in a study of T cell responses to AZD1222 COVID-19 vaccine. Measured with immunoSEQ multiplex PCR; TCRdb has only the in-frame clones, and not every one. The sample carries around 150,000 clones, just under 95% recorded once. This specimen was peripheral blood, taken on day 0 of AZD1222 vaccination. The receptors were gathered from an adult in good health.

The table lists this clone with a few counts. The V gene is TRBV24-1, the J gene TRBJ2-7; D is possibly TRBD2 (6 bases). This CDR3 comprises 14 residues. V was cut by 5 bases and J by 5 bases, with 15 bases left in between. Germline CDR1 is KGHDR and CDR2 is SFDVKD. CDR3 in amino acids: CATSASGGIDEQYF. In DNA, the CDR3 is TGTGCCACCAGTGCCAGTGGAGGGATCGACGAGCAGTACTTC.

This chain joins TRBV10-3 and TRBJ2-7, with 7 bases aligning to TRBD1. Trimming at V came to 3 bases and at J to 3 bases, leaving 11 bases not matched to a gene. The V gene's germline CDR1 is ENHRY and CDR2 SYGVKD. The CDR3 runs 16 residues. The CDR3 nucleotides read TGTGCCATCAGTGACCCGGGACAGCTTTTGAGCTACGAGCAGTACTTC. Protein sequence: CAISDPGQLLSYEQYF.

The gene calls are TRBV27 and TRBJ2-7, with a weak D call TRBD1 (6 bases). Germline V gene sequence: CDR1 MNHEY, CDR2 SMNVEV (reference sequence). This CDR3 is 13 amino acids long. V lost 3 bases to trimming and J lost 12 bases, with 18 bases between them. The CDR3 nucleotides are TGTGCCAGCAGTTTTCGAGTGGGTGGGGGCAGGTACTTC. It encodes CASSFRVGGGRYF.